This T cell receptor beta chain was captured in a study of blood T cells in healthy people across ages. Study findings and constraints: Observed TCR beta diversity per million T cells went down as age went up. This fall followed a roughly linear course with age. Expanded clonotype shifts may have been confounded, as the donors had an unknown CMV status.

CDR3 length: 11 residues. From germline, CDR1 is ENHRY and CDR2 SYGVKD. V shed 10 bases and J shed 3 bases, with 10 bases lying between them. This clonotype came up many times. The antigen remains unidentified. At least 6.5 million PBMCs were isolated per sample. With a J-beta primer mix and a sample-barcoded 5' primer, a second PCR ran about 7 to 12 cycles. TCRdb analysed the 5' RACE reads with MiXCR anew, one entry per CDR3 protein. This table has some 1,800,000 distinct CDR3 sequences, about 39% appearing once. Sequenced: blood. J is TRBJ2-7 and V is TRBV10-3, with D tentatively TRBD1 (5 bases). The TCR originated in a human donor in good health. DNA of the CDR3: TGTGCCACTCTCGACAGCTACGAGCAGTACTTC. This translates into CATLDSYEQYF.